The subject of this entry is one T cell receptor (beta chain). This CDR3 is 12 amino acids long. Looked up from germline, CDR1 is LNHDA and CDR2 is SQIVND (reference sequence). V was shortened by 10 bases and J by 6 bases, with 16 bases between the two germline ends. This sample stems from a study of a mutant IDH1 vaccine in newly diagnosed glioma. As for the study in general: Treated individuals were approximately 62% male and 37.5% female, averaging roughly 43 years of age.

Sequencing used immunoSEQ multiplex PCR; TCRdb keeps in-frame clones, though not all of them. The sample lists approximately 70,000 clones, 75% to 85% occurring once. Sample time point: baseline, week 1 (first vaccination visit). Treatment given: pre-vaccination baseline after standard-of-care therapy. The sequenced sample was PBMCs, obtained from a glioma patient treated with radiotherapy, temozolomide or both. V gene TRBV19 combines with J gene TRBJ2-7; D is possibly TRBD1 (5 bases). The sequence came from a man aged 45-65 years with glioma. CDR3 nucleotides: TGTGCCACCGCTAGGGGATCTTCCGAGCAGTACTTC. It specifies CATARGSSEQYF.